This T cell receptor (beta chain) was found in a study of cytomegalovirus exposure and HLA in healthy donors. PCR amplification relied on 60 Vbeta primers (plus 13 Jbeta primers). The repertoire was sequenced with immunoSEQ multiplex PCR; TCRdb's copy has only in-frame clones and lacks some. This table has roughly 130,000 clones, roughly 83% appearing once. Per the germline V gene, CDR1 is MNHEY and CDR2 is SMNVEV (reference sequence). The germline V and J ends were trimmed by 4 bases and 6 bases, with 13 bases remaining between them. The CDR3 contains 14 residues. A remark on this clone: The antigen remains undetermined.

Findings of the study overall: A later analysis showed TCR association rates differing by HLA locus, peaking at DRB1 and lowest at HLA-C. It was reported that TCR beta sequences correctly inferred the HLA-A and HLA-B alleles for most subjects. There were several of the most significant clusters that appeared linked to common viral pathogens in a later analysis.

The sequenced material came from PBMCs. The chain uses TRBV27 and TRBJ1-5; tentatively, D is TRBD1 (5 bases). The receptor comes from a man younger than 35 in good health and CMV-seronegative. CDR3 region: CASSWGVPGQPQHF. The CDR3 DNA follows: TGTGCCAGCAGTTGGGGGGTTCCGGGTCAGCCCCAGCATTTT.